The 27 T cell receptor beta chains given below trace back to one sample, sequenced in a study of shared clonotypes between healthy human individuals. The repertoire was sequenced with immunoSEQ multiplex PCR; TCRdb's copy has only in-frame clones and lacks some. The sample includes 1.5 million to 2.5 million clones, roughly 94% seen only once; the top ten take approximately 1.2%. Naive CD8 cells comprised CD45RO-negative, CCR7-positively selected cells, excluding terminally differentiated effector memory CD45RA+ cells. Specimen: naive CD8+ T cells sorted from blood. Receptors were obtained from a man aged 18 to 29 in good health.

The V and J genes are TRBV10-3 and TRBJ2-1; TRBD2 matches at 15 bases. Per germline, CDR1 ENHRY and CDR2 SYGVKD. The length of the CDR3 is 19 residues. After removal of 10 bases from V and 0 bases from J, the junction contained 13 bases not matched to a gene. The CDR3 protein is CATENGLAGGKSSYNEQFF. CDR3 nucleotides: TGTGCCACCGAAAACGGACTAGCGGGGGGGAAGAGCTCCTACAATGAGCAGTTCTTC.

V usage is TRBV11-2 and J usage is TRBJ2-7; D might be TRBD2 (6 bases). The CDR3 length is 14 residues. Germline V CDR1 and CDR2: SGHAT, FQNNGV. V gave up 5 bases and J gave up 2 bases, with 13 bases separating them. In DNA form, the CDR3 reads TGTGCCAGCAGCCCCCGGGACTGGCCCTACGAGCAGTACTTC. Its translation is CASSPRDWPYEQYF.

This CDR3 is CASSVGSTTGNTIYF. The CDR3, as DNA: TGTGCCAGCAGCGTAGGAAGCACAACTGGAAACACCATATATTTT. This chain connects TRBV9 to TRBJ1-3; D gene ambiguous. This CDR3 comprises 15 residues. The V end lost 0 bases, the J end lost 2 bases, and 9 bases lay between the germline ends. Germline V gene lookup returns CDR1 SGDLS and CDR2 YYNGEE.

The gene calls are TRBV7-9 and TRBJ2-2; 8 bases are shared with TRBD2. V gave up 5 bases and J gave up 8 bases; unmatched junction bases: 7. The V gene's germline CDR1 is SEHNR and CDR2 FQNEAQ (reference sequence). CDR3 length equals 14 residues. The CDR3 region is CASSPSGGLGELFF. The CDR3 nucleotides read TGTGCCAGCAGCCCGTCGGGGGGGCTAGGGGAGCTGTTTTTT.

This clone was seen only once. The rearrangement links TRBV25-1 to TRBJ2-1; D not certain. This CDR3 comprises 15 residues. Trimming left V 3 bases short and J 2 bases short, with 11 bases between. Germline CDR1 is MGHDK and CDR2 is SYGVNS. The CDR3 sequence is CASSDDRRTYNEQFF. In DNA form, the CDR3 reads TGTGCCAGCAGTGACGATAGGAGAACCTACAATGAGCAGTTCTTC.

The chain couples TRBV4-1 to TRBJ1-1; D is uncertain. The germline V gene encodes CDR1 MGHRA and CDR2 YSYEKL. V dropped 0 bases and J dropped 6 bases, with 11 bases sitting between them. The length of the CDR3 is 14 residues. The DNA for the CDR3 is TGCGCCAGCAGCCAAGATTTGGGTAAGCCTGAAGCTTTCTTT. Residues: CASSQDLGKPEAFF.

Notes on this clone: The same CDR3 can be traced to other DNA sequences in this sample. V and J are TRBV7-9 and TRBJ2-7, with D unresolved. V lost 5 bases, J lost 2 bases, and 7 bases lay in between. Germline CDR1 is SEHNR and CDR2 is FQNEAQ (reference sequence). CDR3 size: 12 residues. CDR3 in amino acids: CASSPDTYEQYF. The CDR3 nucleotides read TGTGCCAGCAGCCCTGACACCTACGAGCAGTACTTC.

The chain recombines TRBV19 with TRBJ1-1; D gene ambiguous. The CDR3 is 11 amino acids. Germline V lookup: CDR1 LNHDA, CDR2 SQIVND (reference sequence). With 5 bases removed from V and 5 bases from J, the gap between germline ends came to 6 bases. CDR3 nucleotide sequence: TGTGCCAGTAGTGTTTCGACTGAAGCTTTCTTT. Translation gives CASSVSTEAFF.

V usage is TRBV5-1 and J usage is TRBJ2-5, with 7 bases lining up with TRBD2. The CDR3 spans 18 residues. The germline CDR1 and CDR2 sequences are SGHRS and YFSETQ. V shed 2 bases and J 2 bases; nucleotides not matched to a gene: 15. CDR3 sequence: CASSFNLADPSDQETQYF. The CDR3 DNA reads as TGCGCCAGCAGCTTCAATCTAGCGGATCCTTCCGATCAAGAGACCCAGTACTTC.

The CDR3 DNA reads as TGTGCCTGGAGTGTACGTGGAGGGGGCAATCAGCCCCAGCATTTT. This translates into CAWSVRGGGNQPQHF. The chain links TRBV30 to TRBJ1-5; tentative D call: TRBD1 (5 bases). This CDR3 has 15 residues. Germline assignment: CDR1 GTSNPN and CDR2 SVGIG (reference sequence). Trimming cost V 0 bases and J 2 bases, with 11 bases left between them.

The chain links TRBV7-9 to TRBJ2-4, with D perhaps matching TRBD2 (5 bases). V gave up 1 base and J gave up 9 bases, with 10 bases separating them. This CDR3 has 13 residues. Germline V gives CDR1 SEHNR, CDR2 FQNEAQ (reference sequence). The CDR3 nucleotides are TGTGCCAGCAGCTTAGATCTGGGGAGCATTCAGTACTTC. Its translation is CASSLDLGSIQYF.

Only one count was recorded for this clone. The V and J genes are TRBV6-1 and TRBJ2-7; TRBD1 might be the D (8 bases). Germline assignment: CDR1 MNHNS and CDR2 SASEGT. The CDR3 has 14 amino acids. Trimming removed 3 bases from V and 2 bases from J, with 11 bases in between. The CDR3 spells CASSDTGGAYEQYF. The CDR3 coding sequence is TGTGCCAGCAGTGACACAGGGGGGGCCTACGAGCAGTACTTC.

This chain links TRBV11-2 with TRBJ2-2; tentative D call: TRBD2 (5 bases). Per the germline V gene, CDR1 is SGHAT and CDR2 is FQNNGV. The CDR3 sequence is 15 residues long. V lost 5 bases to trimming and J lost 6 bases, with 16 bases between them. DNA of the CDR3: TGTGCCAGCAGCCAAGCCGGGGTTGGCGCCGGGGAGCTGTTTTTT. This gives the protein CASSQAGVGAGELFF. Filled out from reference TRBV11-2 and TRBJ2-2, the complete variable domain reads EAGVAQSPRYKIIEKRQSVAFWCNPISGHATLYWYQQILGQGPKLLIQFQNNGVVDDSQLPKDRFSAERLKGVDSTLKIQPAKLEDSAVYLCASSQAGVGAGELFFGEGSRLTVL.

The chain links TRBV27 to TRBJ2-7; D is possibly TRBD1 or TRBD2 (6 bases each). The CDR3 has 16 amino acids. Trimming cost V 8 bases and J 2 bases, with 22 bases left between them. Germline lookup yields CDR1 MNHEY and CDR2 SMNVEV (reference sequence). The CDR3 region has the DNA TGTGCCAGCGGGACACGCGGGACCGAGCAGCCCTACGAGCAGTACTTC. Its translation: CASGTRGTEQPYEQYF.

Only one count was recorded for this clone. This rearrangement joins TRBV27 to TRBJ2-3; TRBD2 matches 14 bases. The junction had 8 bases not matched to a gene; V was cut back by 5 bases and J by 4 bases. Germline assignment: CDR1 MNHEY and CDR2 SMNVEV (reference sequence). The CDR3 loop spans 17 amino acids. CDR3 region: CASSRWGTSGGSDTQYF. CDR3 in DNA: TGTGCCAGCAGTCGTTGGGGGACTAGCGGGGGTTCAGATACGCAGTATTTT.

The chain uses TRBV4-1 and TRBJ1-2, with TRBD1 matching over 10 bases. Germline CDR1 MGHRA, CDR2 YSYEKL. The CDR3 sequence is 13 residues long. J was trimmed by 6 bases and V by 3 bases; bases with no gene match: 1. The CDR3 DNA follows: TGCGCCAGCAGCCACGGACAGGGGGATGGCTACACCTTC. This sequence encodes CASSHGQGDGYTF.

The rearrangement uses TRBV7-2 and TRBJ2-7; D is unclear. Trimming cost V 1 base and J 0 bases, with 10 bases left between them. This CDR3 has 15 residues. The germline V gene encodes CDR1 SGHTA and CDR2 FQGNSA. Here the CDR3 reads CASSLGPMSSYEQYF. As DNA, the CDR3 is TGTGCCAGCAGCTTAGGACCTATGAGCTCCTACGAGCAGTACTTC.

The table lists this clone with a count of one. One end of the junction varies from germline; a read error may be responsible. The chain joins TRBV7-9 to TRBJ1-1; 10 positions agree with TRBD1. The germline V gene encodes CDR1 SEHNR and CDR2 FQNEAQ (reference sequence). The CDR3 runs to 13 residues. CDR3 loop: CMGTGEMNTEAFF. The CDR3 region has the DNA TGCATGGGGACAGGGGAAATGAACACTGAAGCTTTCTTT.

This clone was observed a handful of times. This sample also contains other DNA sequences that code for the same CDR3. The rearrangement uses TRBV6-5 and TRBJ2-2; 9 nucleotides match TRBD1. The trim removed 0 bases at V and 4 bases at J, leaving 0 bases unmatched. Per germline, CDR1 MNHEY and CDR2 SVGAGI. CDR3 size: 15 residues. The CDR3 DNA is TGTGCCAGCAGTTACTCGACAGGGGGCACCGGGGAGCTGTTTTTT. Translating it yields CASSYSTGGTGELFF.

This rearrangement joins TRBV7-2 to TRBJ2-7; D is unclear. CDR3 length equals 13 residues. The germline V and J ends were trimmed by 3 bases and 3 bases, with 9 bases remaining between them. Germline CDR1 is SGHTA and CDR2 is FQGNSA. The CDR3 nucleotides are TGTGCCAGCAGCTTTTACCAGAGCTACGAGCAGTACTTC. Translated, it gives CASSFYQSYEQYF.

This chain connects TRBV5-1 to TRBJ1-4; TRBD1 agrees at 9 bases. The CDR3 loop spans 18 amino acids. Germline V gives CDR1 SGHRS, CDR2 YFSETQ. J lost 0 bases, V lost 2 bases, and 8 bases had no gene match. The CDR3 loop is CASSLGQGFGATNEKLFF. CDR3 coding DNA: TGCGCCAGCAGCTTAGGACAGGGGTTTGGAGCAACTAATGAAAAACTGTTTTTT.

Note on this clone: The sample carries other DNA sequences with the same CDR3. The chain couples TRBV11-2 to TRBJ2-3; D unclear. The CDR3 runs 14 residues. With 3 bases removed from V and 1 base from J, the gap between germline ends came to 8 bases. In germline, CDR1 is SGHAT, CDR2 FQNNGV. The CDR3 protein is CASSLGTGTDTQYF. DNA of the CDR3: TGTGCCAGCAGCTTGGGCACTGGCACAGATACGCAGTATTTT.

V gene TRBV6-5 combines with J gene TRBJ2-7; no firm D call. Trimming removed 8 bases from V and 5 bases from J, with 16 bases in between. This CDR3 has 13 amino acids. The germline CDR1 and CDR2 sequences are MNHEY and SVGAGI. The CDR3 DNA sequence: TGTGCCAGCGCCATCAATCCTCGGGACGAGCAGTACTTC. Amino acid sequence: CASAINPRDEQYF.

As regards this clone: Within the sample, other DNA sequences also encode this same CDR3. The gene calls are TRBV9 and TRBJ2-1, with D tentatively TRBD1 (5 bases). CDR1 SGDLS and CDR2 YYNGEE come from the germline V gene. V gave up 0 bases and J gave up 6 bases, with 7 bases separating them. The CDR3 spans 13 residues. CDR3 sequence reads: CASSVVTGNEQFF. The CDR3 DNA reads as TGTGCCAGCAGCGTAGTTACAGGCAATGAGCAGTTCTTC.

This chain uses TRBV4-1 with TRBJ1-1; 7 bases are a match to TRBD1. V was pared by 2 bases and J by 1 base, with 4 bases of the junction left unmatched. Germline V lookup: CDR1 MGHRA, CDR2 YSYEKL. The CDR3 spans 15 residues. In DNA, the CDR3 is TGCGCCAGCAGCCAATCGACAGGGAGGAACACTGAAGCTTTCTTT. Translation: CASSQSTGRNTEAFF.

In nucleotides, the CDR3 is TGTGCCAGCAGCCTCCATGGACTAGCGGGAGAAAGGAACACCGGGGAGCTGTTTTTT. This encodes CASSLHGLAGERNTGELFF. The chain joins TRBV7-8 to TRBJ2-2; 13 bases agree with TRBD2. Germline-derived CDR1 and CDR2 are SGHVS and FQNEAQ. The J segment lost 1 base and the V segment lost 5 bases, leaving 10 bases of the junction unmatched. This CDR3 contains 19 residues.

The genes are TRBV13 and TRBJ2-7; possibly TRBD1 for D (5 bases). Germline CDR1 PRHDT, CDR2 FYEKMQ (reference sequence). The CDR3 has 13 amino acids. Trimming cost V 6 bases and J 4 bases, with 13 bases left between them. The CDR3 spells CASSGQGEYEQYF. CDR3 sequence (DNA): TGTGCCAGCAGTGGCCAGGGTGAGTACGAGCAGTACTTC.